These 3 T cell receptor beta chains share one sample of origin, sequenced in a study of regulatory T cells in long-lasting Graves disease. Relying on iRepertoire HTBI primers and Arm-PCR of CDR3 regions, the team built TCR beta libraries. TCRdb fed the multiplex PCR reads into MiXCR, producing one record per CDR3 protein. The sample carries some 600,000 distinct CDR3 sequences, roughly a sixth recorded once. Time point reported: newly diagnosed GD, antithyroid drugs for less than 3 months. After RNA was extracted from PBMCs, the TCR library was made from it. This sample also belongs to another study, concerning T cells in Graves' hyperthyroidism and ophthalmopathy.

This material consisted of peripheral blood mononuclear cells (PBMCs), taken at new diagnosis, from a patient treated with antithyroid drugs. The receptors were sampled from a young man with Graves disease.

This clonotype was detected a few times. The chain couples TRBV11-2 to TRBJ2-7; D call uncertain. There are 14 residues in the CDR3. The germline gives CDR1 SGHAT, CDR2 FQNNGV. Between the trimmed V and J ends, which lost 4 bases and 4 bases, there was a span of 14 bases. The CDR3 coding sequence is TGTGCCAGCAGCTCCCGGAAGAATCGGTACGAGCAGTACTTC. This sequence encodes CASSSRKNRYEQYF.

Only a few counts were recorded for this clonotype. V is TRBV27 and J is TRBJ1-5; a possible D gene is TRBD1 (5 bases). CDR1 is MNHEY, CDR2 SMNVEV, per germline (reference sequence). The CDR3 is 15 amino acids. V dropped 5 bases and J dropped 2 bases, with 13 bases sitting between them. CDR3 coding DNA: TGTGCCAGCAGTGGGGGTGGGGTAGGCAATCAGCCCCAGCATTTT. This translates into CASSGGGVGNQPQHF.

This clonotype has just a few counts. V and J are TRBV20-1 and TRBJ2-3; 10 positions match TRBD2. Losses at the gene ends were 7 bases for V and 5 bases for J; bases not matched to a gene: 9. The germline V gene has CDR1 DFQATT and CDR2 SNEGSKA (reference sequence). The CDR3 is made up of 14 amino acids. Written as DNA, the CDR3 is TGCAGTGTTAGTCTGGGACTAGCGAAAGATACGCAGTATTTT. It translates to CSVSLGLAKDTQYF.